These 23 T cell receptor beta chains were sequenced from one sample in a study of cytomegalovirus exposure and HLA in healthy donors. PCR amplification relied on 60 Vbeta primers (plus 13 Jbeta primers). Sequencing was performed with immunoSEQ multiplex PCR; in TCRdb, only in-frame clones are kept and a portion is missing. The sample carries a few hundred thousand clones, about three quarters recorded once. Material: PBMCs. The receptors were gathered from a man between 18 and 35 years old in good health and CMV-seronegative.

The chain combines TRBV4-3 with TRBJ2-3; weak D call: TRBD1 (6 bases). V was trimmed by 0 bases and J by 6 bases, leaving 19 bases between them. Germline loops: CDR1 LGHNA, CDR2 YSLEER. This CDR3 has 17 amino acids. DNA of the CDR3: TGCGCCAGCAGCCAAGAACTGTTGGCGACAGGTCGTGATACGCAGTATTTT. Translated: CASSQELLATGRDTQYF.

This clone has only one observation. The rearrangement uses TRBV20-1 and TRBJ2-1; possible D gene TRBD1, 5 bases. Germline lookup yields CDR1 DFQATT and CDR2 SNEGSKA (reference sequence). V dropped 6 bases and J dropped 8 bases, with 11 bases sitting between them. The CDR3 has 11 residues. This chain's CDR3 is CSAGQGDEQFF. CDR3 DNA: TGCAGTGCAGGACAAGGGGATGAGCAGTTCTTC.

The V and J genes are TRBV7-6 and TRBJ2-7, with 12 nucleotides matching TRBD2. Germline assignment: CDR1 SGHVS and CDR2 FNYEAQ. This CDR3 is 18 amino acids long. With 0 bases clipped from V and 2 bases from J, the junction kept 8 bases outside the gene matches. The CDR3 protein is CASSLASLAGGGTYEQYF. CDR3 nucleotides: TGTGCCAGCAGCTTAGCGTCTCTAGCGGGGGGGGGAACCTACGAGCAGTACTTC.

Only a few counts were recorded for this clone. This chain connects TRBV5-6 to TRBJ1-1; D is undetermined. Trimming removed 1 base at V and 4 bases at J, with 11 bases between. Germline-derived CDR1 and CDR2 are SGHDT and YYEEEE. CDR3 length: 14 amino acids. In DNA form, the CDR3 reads TGTGCCAGCAGCTTGTTTCTGGCCCTCACTGAAGCTTTCTTT. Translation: CASSLFLALTEAFF.

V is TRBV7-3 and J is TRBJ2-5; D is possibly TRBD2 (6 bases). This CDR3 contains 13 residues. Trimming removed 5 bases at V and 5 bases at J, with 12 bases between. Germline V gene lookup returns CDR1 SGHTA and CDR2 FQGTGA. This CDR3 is CASSRSAGETQYF. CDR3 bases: TGTGCCAGCAGCCGATCCGCGGGGGAGACCCAGTACTTC. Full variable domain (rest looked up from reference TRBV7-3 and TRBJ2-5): GAGVSQTPSNKVTEKGKYVELRCDPISGHTALYWYRQSLGQGPEFLIYFQGTGAADDSGLPNDRFFAVRPEGSVSTLKIQRTERGDSAVYLCASSRSAGETQYFGPGTRLLVL.

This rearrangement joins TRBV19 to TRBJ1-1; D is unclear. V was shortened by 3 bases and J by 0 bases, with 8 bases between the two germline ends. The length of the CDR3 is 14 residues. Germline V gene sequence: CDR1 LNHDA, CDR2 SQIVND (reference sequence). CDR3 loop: CASSIRSMNTEAFF. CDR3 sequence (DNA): TGTGCCAGTAGTATCAGATCCATGAACACTGAAGCTTTCTTT.

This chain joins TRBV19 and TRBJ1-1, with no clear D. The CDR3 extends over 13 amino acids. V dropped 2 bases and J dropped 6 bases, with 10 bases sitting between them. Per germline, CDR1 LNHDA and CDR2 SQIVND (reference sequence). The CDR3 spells CASSILTGAEAFF. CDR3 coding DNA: TGTGCCAGTAGTATATTGACGGGAGCTGAAGCTTTCTTT.

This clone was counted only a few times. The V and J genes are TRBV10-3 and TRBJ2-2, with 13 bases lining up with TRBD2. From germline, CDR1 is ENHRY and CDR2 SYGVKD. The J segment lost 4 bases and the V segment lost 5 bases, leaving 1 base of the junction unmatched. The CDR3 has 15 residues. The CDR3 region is CAISRTSGGTGELFF. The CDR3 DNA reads TGTGCCATCAGTCGGACTAGCGGGGGCACCGGGGAGCTGTTTTTT.

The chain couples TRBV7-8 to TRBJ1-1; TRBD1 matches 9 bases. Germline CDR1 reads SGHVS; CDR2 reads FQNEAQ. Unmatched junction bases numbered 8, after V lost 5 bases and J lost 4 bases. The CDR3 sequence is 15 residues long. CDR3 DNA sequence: TGTGCCAGCAGCAAGATCCGGGACAGGGCCACTGAAGCTTTCTTT. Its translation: CASSKIRDRATEAFF.

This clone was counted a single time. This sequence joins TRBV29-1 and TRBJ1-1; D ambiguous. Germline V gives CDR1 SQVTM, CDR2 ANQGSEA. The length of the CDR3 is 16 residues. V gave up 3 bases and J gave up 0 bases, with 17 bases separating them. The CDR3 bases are TGCAGCGTTGAGTACAGCCTTGCCGCCATGAACACTGAAGCTTTCTTT. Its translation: CSVEYSLAAMNTEAFF.

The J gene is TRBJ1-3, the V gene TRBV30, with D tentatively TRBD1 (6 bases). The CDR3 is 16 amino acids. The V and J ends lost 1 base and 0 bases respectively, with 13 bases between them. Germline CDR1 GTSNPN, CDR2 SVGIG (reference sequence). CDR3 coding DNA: TGTGCCTGGAGTGGATCAGGGGCTCCCTCTGGAAACACCATATATTTT. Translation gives CAWSGSGAPSGNTIYF.

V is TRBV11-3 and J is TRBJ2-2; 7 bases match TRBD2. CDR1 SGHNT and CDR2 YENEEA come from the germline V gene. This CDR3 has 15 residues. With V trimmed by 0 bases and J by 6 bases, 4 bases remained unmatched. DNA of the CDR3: TGTGCCAGCAGCTTAGATCGGGGGGTGCCCGGGGAGCTGTTTTTT. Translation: CASSLDRGVPGELFF. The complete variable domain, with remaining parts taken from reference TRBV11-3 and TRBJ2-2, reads EAGVVQSPRYKIIEKKQPVAFWCNPISGHNTLYWYLQNLGQGPELLIRYENEEAVDDSQLPKDRFSAERLKGVDSTLKIQPAELGDSAVYLCASSLDRGVPGELFFGEGSRLTVL.

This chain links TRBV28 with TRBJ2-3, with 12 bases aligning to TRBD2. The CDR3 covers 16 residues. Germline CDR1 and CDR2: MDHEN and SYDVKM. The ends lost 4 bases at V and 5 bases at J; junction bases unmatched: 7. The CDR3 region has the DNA TGTGCCAGCAGTTCCGTCTCACTAGCGGGAGGAGATACGCAGTATTTT. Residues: CASSSVSLAGGDTQYF.

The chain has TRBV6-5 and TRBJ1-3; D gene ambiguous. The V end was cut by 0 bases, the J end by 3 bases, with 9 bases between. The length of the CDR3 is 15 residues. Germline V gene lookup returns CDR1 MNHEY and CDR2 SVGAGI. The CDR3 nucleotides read TGTGCCAGCAGTTACTCATCGGGGTTTGGAAACACCATATATTTT. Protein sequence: CASSYSSGFGNTIYF.

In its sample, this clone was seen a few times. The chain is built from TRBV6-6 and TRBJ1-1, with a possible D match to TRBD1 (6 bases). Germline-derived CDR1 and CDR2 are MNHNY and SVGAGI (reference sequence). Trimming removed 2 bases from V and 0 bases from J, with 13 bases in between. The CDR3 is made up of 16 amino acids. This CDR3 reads CASSYAGWDMNTEAFF. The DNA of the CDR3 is TGTGCCAGCAGTTACGCGGGCTGGGACATGAACACTGAAGCTTTCTTT.

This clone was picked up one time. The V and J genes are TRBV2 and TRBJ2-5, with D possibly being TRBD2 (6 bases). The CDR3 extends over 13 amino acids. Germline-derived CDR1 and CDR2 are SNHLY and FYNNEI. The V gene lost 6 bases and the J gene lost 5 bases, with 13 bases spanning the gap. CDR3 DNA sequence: TGTGCCAGCAGGTGGACGGCGGGGGAGACCCAGTACTTC. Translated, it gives CASRWTAGETQYF. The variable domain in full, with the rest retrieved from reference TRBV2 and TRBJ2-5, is EPEVTQTPSHQVTQMGQEVILRCVPISNHLYFYWYRQILGQKVEFLVSFYNNEISEKSEIFDDQFSVERPDGSNFTLKIRSTKLEDSAMYFCASRWTAGETQYFGPGTRLLVL.

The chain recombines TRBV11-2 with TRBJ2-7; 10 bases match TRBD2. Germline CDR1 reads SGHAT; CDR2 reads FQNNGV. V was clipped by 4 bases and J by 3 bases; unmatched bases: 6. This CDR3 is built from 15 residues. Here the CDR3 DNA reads TGTGCCAGCAGCTCAACTAGCGGGAAAAACTACGAGCAGTACTTC. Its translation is CASSSTSGKNYEQYF.

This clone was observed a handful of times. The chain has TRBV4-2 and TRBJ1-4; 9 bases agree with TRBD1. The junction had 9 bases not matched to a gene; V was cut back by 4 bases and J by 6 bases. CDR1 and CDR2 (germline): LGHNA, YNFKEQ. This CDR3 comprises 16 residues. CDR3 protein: CASSPNDRGLDEKLFF. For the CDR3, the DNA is TGTGCCAGCAGCCCTAACGACAGGGGGTTAGATGAAAAACTGTTTTTT.

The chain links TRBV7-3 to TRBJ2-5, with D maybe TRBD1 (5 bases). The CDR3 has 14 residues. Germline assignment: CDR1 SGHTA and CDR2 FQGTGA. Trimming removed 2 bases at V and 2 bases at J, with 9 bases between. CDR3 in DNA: TGTGCCAGCAGCTTAGGGGCATCACAAGAGACCCAGTACTTC. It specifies CASSLGASQETQYF.

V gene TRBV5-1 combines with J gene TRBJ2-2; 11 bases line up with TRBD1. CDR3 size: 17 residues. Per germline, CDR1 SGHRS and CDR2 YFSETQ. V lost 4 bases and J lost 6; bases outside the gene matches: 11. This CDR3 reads CASSRHLGQGEAGELFF. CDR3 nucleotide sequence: TGCGCCAGCAGCCGCCACCTGGGACAGGGGGAGGCCGGGGAGCTGTTTTTT.

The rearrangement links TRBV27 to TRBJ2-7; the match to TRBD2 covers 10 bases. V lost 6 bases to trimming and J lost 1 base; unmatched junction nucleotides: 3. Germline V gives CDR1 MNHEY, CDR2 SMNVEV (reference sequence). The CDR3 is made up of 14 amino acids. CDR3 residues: CASRILAGSYEQYF. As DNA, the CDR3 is TGTGCCAGCAGAATACTAGCGGGATCCTACGAGCAGTACTTC.

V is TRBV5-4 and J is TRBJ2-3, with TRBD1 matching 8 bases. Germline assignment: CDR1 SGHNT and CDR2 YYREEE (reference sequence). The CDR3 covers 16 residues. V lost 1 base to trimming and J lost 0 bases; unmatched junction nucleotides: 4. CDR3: CASSLWTGLSTDTQYF. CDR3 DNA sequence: TGTGCCAGCAGCTTGTGGACAGGGCTGAGCACAGATACGCAGTATTTT.

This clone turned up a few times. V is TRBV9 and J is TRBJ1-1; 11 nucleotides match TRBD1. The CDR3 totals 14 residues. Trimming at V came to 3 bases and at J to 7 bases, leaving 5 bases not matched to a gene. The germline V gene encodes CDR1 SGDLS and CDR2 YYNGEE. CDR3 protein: CASSAGQGAGEAFF. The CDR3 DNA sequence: TGTGCCAGCAGCGCCGGACAGGGGGCGGGTGAAGCTTTCTTT.